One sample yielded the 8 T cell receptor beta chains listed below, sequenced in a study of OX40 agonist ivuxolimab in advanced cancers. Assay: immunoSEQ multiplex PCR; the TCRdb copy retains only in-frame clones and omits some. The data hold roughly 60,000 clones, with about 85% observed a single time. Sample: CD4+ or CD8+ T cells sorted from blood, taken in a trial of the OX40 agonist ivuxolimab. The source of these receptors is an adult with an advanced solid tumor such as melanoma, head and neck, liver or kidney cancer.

The DNA of the CDR3 is TGTGCCAGCTCAACGGGGGAGACCCAGTACTTC. This encodes CASSTGETQYF. The genes are TRBV18 and TRBJ2-5, with D maybe TRBD2 (5 bases). The CDR3 has 11 amino acids. The germline V and J ends were trimmed by 5 bases and 5 bases, with 6 bases remaining between them. Germline-derived CDR1 and CDR2 are KGHSH and LQKENI. The variable domain in full, with the rest retrieved from reference TRBV18 and TRBJ2-5, is NAGVMQNPRHLVRRRGQEARLRCSPMKGHSHVYWYRQLPEEGLKFMVYLQKENIIDESGMPKERFSAEFPKEGPSILRIQQVVRGDSAAYFCASSTGETQYFGPGTRLLVL.

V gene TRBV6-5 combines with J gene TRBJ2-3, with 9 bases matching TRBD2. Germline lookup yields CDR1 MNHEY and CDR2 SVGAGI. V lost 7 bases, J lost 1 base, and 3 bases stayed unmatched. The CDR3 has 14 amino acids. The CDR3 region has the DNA TGTGCCAGCACTCCTAGCGGGGGCACAGATACGCAGTATTTT. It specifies CASTPSGGTDTQYF.

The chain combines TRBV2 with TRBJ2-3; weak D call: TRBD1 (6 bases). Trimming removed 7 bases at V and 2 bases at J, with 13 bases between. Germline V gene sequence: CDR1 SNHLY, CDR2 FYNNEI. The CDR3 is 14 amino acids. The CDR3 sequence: CASNFRQDTDTQYF. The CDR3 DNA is TGTGCCAGCAATTTTAGACAGGACACAGATACGCAGTATTTT.

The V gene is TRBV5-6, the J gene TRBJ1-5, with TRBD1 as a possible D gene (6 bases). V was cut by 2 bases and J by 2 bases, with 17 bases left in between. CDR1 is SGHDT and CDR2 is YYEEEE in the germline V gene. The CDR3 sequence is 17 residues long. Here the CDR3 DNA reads TGTGCCAGCAGCTTTTGGTCGGGGGCGGATGGCAATCAGCCCCAGCATTTT. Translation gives CASSFWSGADGNQPQHF.

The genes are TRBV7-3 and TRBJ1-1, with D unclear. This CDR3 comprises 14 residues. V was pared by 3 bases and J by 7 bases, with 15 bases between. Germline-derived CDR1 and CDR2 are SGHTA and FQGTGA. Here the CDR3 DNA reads TGTGCCAGCAGCTTCACTACAGTTTGGGGTGAAGCTTTCTTT. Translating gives CASSFTTVWGEAFF.

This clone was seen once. The chain's CDR3 is CASSFWRGRDEKLFF. Here the CDR3 DNA reads TGTGCCAGCAGCTTTTGGCGGGGGCGTGATGAAAAACTGTTTTTT. This chain joins TRBV5-4 and TRBJ1-4; weak D call: TRBD1 (6 bases). Trimming left V 2 bases short and J 6 bases short, with 14 bases between. The germline CDR1 and CDR2 sequences are SGHNT and YYREEE (reference sequence). The CDR3 is 15 residues long. The full variable domain, rest sourced from reference TRBV5-4 and TRBJ1-4, is ETGVTQSPTHLIKTRGQQVTLRCSSQSGHNTVSWYQQALGQGPQFIFQYYREEENGRGNFPPRFSGLQFPNYSSELNVNALELDDSALYLCASSFWRGRDEKLFFGSGTQLSVL.

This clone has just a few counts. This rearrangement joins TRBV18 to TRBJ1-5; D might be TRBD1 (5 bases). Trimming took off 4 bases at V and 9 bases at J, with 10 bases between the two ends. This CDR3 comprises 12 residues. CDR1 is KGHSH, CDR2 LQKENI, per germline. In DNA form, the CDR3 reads TGTGCCAGCTCACTTCAGGGCGGGCCCCAGCATTTT. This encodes CASSLQGGPQHF.

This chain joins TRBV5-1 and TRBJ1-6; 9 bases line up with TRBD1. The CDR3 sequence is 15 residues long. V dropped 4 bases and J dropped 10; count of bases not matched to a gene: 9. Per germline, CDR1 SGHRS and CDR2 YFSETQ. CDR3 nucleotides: TGCGCCAGCAGCCGGGGACAGGGTTTTGAATCACCCCTCCACTTT. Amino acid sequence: CASSRGQGFESPLHF.